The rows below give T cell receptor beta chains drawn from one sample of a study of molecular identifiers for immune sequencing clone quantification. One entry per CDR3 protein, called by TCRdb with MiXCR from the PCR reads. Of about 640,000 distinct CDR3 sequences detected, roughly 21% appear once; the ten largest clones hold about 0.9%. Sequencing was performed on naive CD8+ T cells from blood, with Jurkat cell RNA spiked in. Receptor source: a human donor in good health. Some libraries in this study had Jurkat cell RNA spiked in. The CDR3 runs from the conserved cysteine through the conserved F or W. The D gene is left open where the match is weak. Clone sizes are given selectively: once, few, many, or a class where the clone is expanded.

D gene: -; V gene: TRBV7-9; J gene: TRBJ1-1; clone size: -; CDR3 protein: CASRMNRAEAFF; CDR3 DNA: TGTGCCAGCAGGATGAACAGGGCCGAAGCTTTCTTT
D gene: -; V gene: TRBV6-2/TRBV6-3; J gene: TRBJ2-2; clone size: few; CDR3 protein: CASSTTGPNTGELFF; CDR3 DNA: TGTGCCAGCAGTACGACAGGCCCGAACACCGGGGAGCTGTTTTTT
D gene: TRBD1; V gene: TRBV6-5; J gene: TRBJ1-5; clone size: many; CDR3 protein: CASSYRARGDQPQHF; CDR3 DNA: TGTGCCAGCAGTTACCGGGCCAGGGGGGATCAGCCCCAGCATTTT
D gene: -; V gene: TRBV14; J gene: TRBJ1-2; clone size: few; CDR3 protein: CASSSVGGAALYGYTF; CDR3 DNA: TGTGCCAGCAGCTCCGTCGGGGGCGCGGCCCTCTATGGCTACACCTTC
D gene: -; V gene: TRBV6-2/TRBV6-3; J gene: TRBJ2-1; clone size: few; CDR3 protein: CASSFPVGHYNEQFF; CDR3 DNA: TGTGCCAGCAGTTTCCCGGTGGGGCACTACAATGAGCAGTTCTTC
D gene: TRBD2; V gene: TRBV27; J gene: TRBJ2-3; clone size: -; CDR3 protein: CASSLTGGLADTQYF; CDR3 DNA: TGTGCCAGCAGTTTGACGGGAGGGCTGGCAGATACGCAGTATTTT
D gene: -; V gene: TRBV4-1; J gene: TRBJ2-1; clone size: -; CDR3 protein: CASSQLYNEQFF; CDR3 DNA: TGCGCCAGCAGCCAACTTTACAATGAGCAGTTCTTC
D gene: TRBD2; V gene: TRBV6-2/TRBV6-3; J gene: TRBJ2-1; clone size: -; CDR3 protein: CASGQTSGGQVDADHEQFF; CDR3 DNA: TGTGCCAGCGGCCAGACTAGCGGGGGGCAAGTTGATGCTGACCATGAGCAGTTCTTC
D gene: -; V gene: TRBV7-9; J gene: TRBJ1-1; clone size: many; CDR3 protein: CASSLEGLQTEAFF; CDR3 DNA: TGTGCCAGCAGCTTAGAGGGGTTGCAAACTGAAGCTTTCTTT
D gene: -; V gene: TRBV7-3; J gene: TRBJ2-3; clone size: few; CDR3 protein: CASSLFPGSTDTQYF; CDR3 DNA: TGTGCCAGCAGCTTATTCCCGGGTAGCACAGATACGCAGTATTTT
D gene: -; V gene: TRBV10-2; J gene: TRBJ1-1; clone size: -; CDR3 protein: CASEGGRGSEAFF; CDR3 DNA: TGCGCCAGCGAGGGGGGCAGGGGAAGTGAAGCTTTCTTT
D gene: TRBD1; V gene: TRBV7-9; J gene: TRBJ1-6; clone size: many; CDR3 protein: CASSPGQGSSPLHF; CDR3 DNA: TGTGCCAGCAGCCCCGGACAGGGAAGCTCACCCCTCCACTTT
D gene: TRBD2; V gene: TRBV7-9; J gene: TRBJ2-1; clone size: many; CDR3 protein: CASSGGTSGLNEQFF; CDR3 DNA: TGTGCCAGCAGCGGCGGGACTAGCGGACTAAATGAGCAGTTCTTC
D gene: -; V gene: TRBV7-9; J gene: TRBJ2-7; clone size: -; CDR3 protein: CTSSSGWESYEQYF; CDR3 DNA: TGTACCAGCAGCTCGGGGTGGGAGTCCTACGAGCAGTACTTC
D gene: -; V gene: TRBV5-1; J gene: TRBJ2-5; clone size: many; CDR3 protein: CASRRRETQYF; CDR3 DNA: TGCGCCAGCAGGCGAAGGGAGACCCAGTACTTC
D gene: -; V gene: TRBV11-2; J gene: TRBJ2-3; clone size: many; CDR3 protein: CASSLFDSRADTQYF; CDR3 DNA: TGTGCCAGCAGCTTATTTGACTCCCGGGCAGATACGCAGTATTTT
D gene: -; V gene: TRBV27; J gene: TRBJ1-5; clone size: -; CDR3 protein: CASSLWAGDQPQHF; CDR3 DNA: TGTGCCAGCAGTTTATGGGCTGGCGATCAGCCCCAGCATTTT
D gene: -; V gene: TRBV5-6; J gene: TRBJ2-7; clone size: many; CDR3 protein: CASSGGAYEQYF; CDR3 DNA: TGTGCCAGCAGCGGAGGGGCCTACGAGCAGTACTTC
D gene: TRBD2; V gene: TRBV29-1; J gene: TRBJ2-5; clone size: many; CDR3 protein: CSVCPGLEETQYF; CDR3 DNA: TGCAGCGTTTGCCCTGGACTAGAAGAGACCCAGTACTTC
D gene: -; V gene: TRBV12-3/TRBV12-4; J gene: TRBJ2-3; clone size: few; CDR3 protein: CASSLLGGGPGTDTQYF; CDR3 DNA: TGTGCCAGCAGTCTACTAGGAGGGGGGCCTGGCACAGATACGCAGTATTTT
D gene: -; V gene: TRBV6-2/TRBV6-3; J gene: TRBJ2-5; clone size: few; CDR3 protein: CASGYLAAETQYF; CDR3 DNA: TGTGCCAGCGGTTACCTAGCAGCAGAGACCCAGTACTTC
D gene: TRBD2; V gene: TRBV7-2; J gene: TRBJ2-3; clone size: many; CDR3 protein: CASSPPISGRADTQYF; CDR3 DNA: TGTGCCAGCAGCCCACCGATTAGCGGGAGGGCAGATACGCAGTATTTT
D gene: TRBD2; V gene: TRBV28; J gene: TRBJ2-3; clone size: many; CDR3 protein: CASSLWTSDQYF; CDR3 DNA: TGTGCCAGCAGTTTATGGACTAGCGACCAGTATTTT
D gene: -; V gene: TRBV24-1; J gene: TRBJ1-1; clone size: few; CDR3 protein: CATNSEQAEAFF; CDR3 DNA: TGTGCCACCAACTCGGAACAGGCTGAAGCTTTCTTT
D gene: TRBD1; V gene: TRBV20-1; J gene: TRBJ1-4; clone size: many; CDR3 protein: CSADQQGGVTNEKLFF; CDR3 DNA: TGCAGTGCAGATCAACAGGGGGGAGTGACTAATGAAAAACTGTTTTTT
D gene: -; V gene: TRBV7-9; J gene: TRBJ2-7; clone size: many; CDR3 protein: CASSHGQGGYEQYF; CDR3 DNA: TGTGCCAGCAGCCACGGACAGGGAGGGTACGAGCAGTACTTC
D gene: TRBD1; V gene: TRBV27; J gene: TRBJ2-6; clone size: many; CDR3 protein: CASSPLQGSANVLTF; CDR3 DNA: TGTGCCAGCAGTCCCTTACAGGGGTCGGCCAACGTCCTGACTTTC
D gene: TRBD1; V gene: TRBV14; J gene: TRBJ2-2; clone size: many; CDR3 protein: CASSHWPGRTGSTGELFF; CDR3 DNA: TGTGCCAGCAGTCATTGGCCCGGAAGGACAGGAAGCACCGGGGAGCTGTTTTTT
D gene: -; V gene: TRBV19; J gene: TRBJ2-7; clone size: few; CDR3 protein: CASTFTHGSYEQYF; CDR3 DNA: TGTGCCAGTACTTTCACCCACGGATCCTACGAGCAGTACTTC
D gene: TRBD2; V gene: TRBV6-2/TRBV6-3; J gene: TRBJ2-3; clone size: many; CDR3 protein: CASSETLAGTDTQYF; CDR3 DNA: TGTGCCAGCAGTGAAACCCTAGCGGGCACAGATACGCAGTATTTT
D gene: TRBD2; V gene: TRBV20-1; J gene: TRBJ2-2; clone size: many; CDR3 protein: CSAGLAGGPRTGELFF; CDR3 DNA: TGCAGTGCTGGACTAGCGGGAGGGCCACGGACCGGGGAGCTGTTTTTT
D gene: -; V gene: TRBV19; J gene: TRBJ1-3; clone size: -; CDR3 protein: CASSPYASSSGNTIYF; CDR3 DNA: TGTGCCAGTAGTCCCTACGCTTCGAGCTCTGGAAACACCATATATTTT
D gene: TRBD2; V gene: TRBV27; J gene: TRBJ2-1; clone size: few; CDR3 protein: CASSWSWTSYNEQFF; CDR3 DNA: TGTGCCAGCAGCTGGTCGTGGACTAGCTACAATGAGCAGTTCTTC
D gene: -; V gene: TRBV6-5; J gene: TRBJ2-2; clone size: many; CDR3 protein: CASSFSTENTGELFF; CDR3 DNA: TGTGCCAGCAGTTTCTCGACAGAGAACACCGGGGAGCTGTTTTTT
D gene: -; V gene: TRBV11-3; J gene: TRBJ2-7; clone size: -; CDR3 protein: CASSLDPPEGIYSRQYF; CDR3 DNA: TGTGCCAGCAGCTTAGACCCACCGGAGGGGATTTATTCGCGGCAGTACTTC
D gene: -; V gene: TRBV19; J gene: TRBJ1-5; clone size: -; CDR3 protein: CASSGGPQHF; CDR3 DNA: TGTGCCAGTAGTGGAGGGCCCCAGCATTTT